Following are 5 T cell receptor beta chains from one sample sequenced in a study of OX40 agonist ivuxolimab in advanced cancers. The method was immunoSEQ multiplex PCR; TCRdb's version includes in-frame clones alone and lacks a portion of them. In the table there are under 70,000 clones, around nine tenths of which are singletons. The specimen comprised CD4+ or CD8+ T cells sorted from blood, sampled in a trial of the OX40 agonist ivuxolimab. The origin of the receptors is an adult with an advanced solid tumor such as melanoma, head and neck, liver or kidney cancer.

The CDR3 coding sequence is TGTGCCAGCAGCCACCGACGGACTAGCGGGAGGGCCACCGGGGAGCTGTTTTTT. Its protein product is CASSHRRTSGRATGELFF. The rearrangement uses TRBV7-8 and TRBJ2-2; 15 positions match TRBD2. CDR1 and CDR2 (germline): SGHVS, FQNEAQ. This CDR3 region has 18 residues. The V segment lost 5 bases and the J segment 4 bases; nucleotides outside the gene matches: 8.

As concerns this clone: A clone one base away is much larger, so this may be a read error. The chain has TRBV7-9 and TRBJ2-2, with TRBD2 as a possible D gene (5 bases). Germline V gene sequence: CDR1 SEHNR, CDR2 FQNEAQ (reference sequence). This CDR3 region has 16 residues. The CDR3 loop is CASREPGVRNAGELFF. CDR3 bases: TGTGCCAGCAGAGAGCCCGGGGTACGGAACGCCGGGGAGCTGTTTTTT.

CDR3 in amino acids: CASSLDRESSYEQYF. CDR3 nucleotides: TGTGCCAGCAGCTTAGATCGGGAAAGCTCCTACGAGCAGTACTTC. The chain recombines TRBV11-2 with TRBJ2-7; D may be TRBD2 (5 bases). Germline CDR1 SGHAT, CDR2 FQNNGV. The CDR3 is 15 residues long. V was pared by 0 bases and J by 0 bases, with 9 bases between.

This clone came up a few times. The rearrangement uses TRBV9 and TRBJ1-1; D not certain. CDR1 SGDLS and CDR2 YYNGEE come from the germline V gene. V lost 1 base to trimming and J lost 10 bases, with 5 bases between them. CDR3 length equals 10 residues. The CDR3 DNA reads as TGTGCCAGCAGCGTATTGGGAGCTTTCTTT. The encoded protein is CASSVLGAFF. The whole variable domain, filled in from reference TRBV9 and TRBJ1-1, reads DSGVTQTPKHLITATGQRVTLRCSPRSGDLSVYWYQQSLDQGLQFLIQYYNGEERAKGNILERFSAQQFPDLHSELNLSSLELGDSALYFCASSVLGAFFGQGTRLTVV.

This clone is judged medium-sized. V usage is TRBV7-2 and J usage is TRBJ1-1, with D possibly being TRBD1 (5 bases). Germline loops: CDR1 SGHTA, CDR2 FQGNSA. The CDR3 spans 13 residues. Trimming took off 3 bases at V and 7 bases at J, with 12 bases between the two ends. The CDR3 loop reads CASSFQGRGEAFF. The DNA of the CDR3 is TGTGCCAGCAGCTTCCAAGGTAGGGGTGAAGCTTTCTTT.